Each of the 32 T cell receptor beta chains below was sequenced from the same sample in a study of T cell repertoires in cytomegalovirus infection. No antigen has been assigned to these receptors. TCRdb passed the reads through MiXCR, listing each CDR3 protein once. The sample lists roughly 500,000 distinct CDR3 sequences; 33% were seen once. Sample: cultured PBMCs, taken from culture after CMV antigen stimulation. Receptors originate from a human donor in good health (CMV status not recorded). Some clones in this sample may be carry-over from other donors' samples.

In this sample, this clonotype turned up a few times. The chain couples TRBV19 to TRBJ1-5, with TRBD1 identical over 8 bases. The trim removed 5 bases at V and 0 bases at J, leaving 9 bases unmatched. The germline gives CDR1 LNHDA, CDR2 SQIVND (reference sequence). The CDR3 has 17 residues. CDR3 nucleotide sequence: TGTGCCAGTAGTCCCGGGGACAGGAGATATAGCAATCAGCCCCAGCATTTT. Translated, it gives CASSPGDRRYSNQPQHF.

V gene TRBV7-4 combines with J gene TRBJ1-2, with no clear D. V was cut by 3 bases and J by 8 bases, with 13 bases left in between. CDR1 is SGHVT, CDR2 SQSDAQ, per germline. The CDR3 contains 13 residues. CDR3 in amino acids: CASSFSLSSGYTF. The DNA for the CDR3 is TGTGCCAGCAGCTTTTCCTTATCGAGCGGCTACACCTTC. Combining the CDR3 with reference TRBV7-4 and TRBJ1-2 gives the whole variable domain GAGVSQSPRYKVAKRGRDVALRCDSISGHVTLYWYRQTLGQGSEVLTYSQSDAQRDKSGRPSGRFSAERPERSVSTLKIQRTEQGDSAVYLCASSFSLSSGYTFGSGTRLTVV.

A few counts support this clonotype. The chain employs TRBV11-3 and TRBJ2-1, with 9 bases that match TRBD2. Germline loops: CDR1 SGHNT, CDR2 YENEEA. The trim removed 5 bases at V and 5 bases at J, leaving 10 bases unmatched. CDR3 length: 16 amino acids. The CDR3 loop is CASSGRGREGNNEQFF. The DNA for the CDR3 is TGTGCCAGCAGCGGCCGTGGGCGGGAGGGTAACAATGAGCAGTTCTTC.

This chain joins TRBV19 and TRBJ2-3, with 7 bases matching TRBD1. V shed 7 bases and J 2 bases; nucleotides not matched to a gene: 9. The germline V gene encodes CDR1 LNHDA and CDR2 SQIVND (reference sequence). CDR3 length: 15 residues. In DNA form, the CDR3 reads TGTGCCAGTAACACGGGGACAGCAATCACAGATACGCAGTATTTT. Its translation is CASNTGTAITDTQYF.

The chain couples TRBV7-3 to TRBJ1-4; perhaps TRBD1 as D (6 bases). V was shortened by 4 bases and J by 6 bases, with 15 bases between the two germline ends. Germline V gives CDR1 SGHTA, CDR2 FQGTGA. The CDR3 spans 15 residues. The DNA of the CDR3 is TGTGCCAGCAGCTGGGGGGACATCCCCCATGAAAAACTGTTTTTT. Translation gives CASSWGDIPHEKLFF.

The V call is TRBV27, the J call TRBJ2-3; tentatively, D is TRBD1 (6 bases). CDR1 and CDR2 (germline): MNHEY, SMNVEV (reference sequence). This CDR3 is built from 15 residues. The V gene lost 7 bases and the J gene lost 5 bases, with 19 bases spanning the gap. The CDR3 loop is CASTLNRVRRDTQYF. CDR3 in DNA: TGTGCCAGCACCCTAAACAGGGTCCGGAGAGATACGCAGTATTTT.

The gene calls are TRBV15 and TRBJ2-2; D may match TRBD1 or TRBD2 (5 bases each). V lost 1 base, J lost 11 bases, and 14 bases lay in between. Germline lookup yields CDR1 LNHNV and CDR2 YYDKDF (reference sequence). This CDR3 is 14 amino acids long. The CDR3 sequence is CATSRGRDGGELFF. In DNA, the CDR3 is TGTGCCACCAGCAGAGGACGGGACGGAGGAGAGCTGTTTTTT. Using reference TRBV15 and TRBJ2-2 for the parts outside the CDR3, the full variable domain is DAMVIQNPRYQVTQFGKPVTLSCSQTLNHNVMYWYQQKSSQAPKLLFHYYDKDFNNEADTPDNFQSRRPNTSFCFLDIRSPGLGDTAMYLCATSRGRDGGELFFGEGSRLTVL.

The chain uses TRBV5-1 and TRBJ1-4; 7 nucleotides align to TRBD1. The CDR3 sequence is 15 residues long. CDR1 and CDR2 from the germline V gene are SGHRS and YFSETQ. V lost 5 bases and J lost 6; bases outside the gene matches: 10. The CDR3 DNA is TGCGCCAGCAGGGAGGGACAGTCGCTTTATGAAAAACTGTTTTTT. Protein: CASREGQSLYEKLFF.

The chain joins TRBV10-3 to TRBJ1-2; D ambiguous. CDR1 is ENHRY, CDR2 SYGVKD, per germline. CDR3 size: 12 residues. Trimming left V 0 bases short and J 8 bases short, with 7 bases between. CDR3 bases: TGTGCCATCAGTGAGTCATCACGGGGCTACACCTTC. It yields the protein CAISESSRGYTF.

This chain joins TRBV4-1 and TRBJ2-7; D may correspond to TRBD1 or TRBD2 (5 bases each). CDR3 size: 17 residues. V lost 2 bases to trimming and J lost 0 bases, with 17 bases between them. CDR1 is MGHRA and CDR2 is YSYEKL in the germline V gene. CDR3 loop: CASSQQRQWGISYEQYF. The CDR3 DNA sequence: TGCGCCAGCAGCCAACAACGACAGTGGGGGATCTCCTACGAGCAGTACTTC.

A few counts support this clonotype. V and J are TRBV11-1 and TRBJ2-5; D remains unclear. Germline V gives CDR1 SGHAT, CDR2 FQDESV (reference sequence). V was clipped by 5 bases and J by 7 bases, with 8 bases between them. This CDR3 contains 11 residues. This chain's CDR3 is CASSRLGTQYF. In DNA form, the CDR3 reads TGTGCCAGCAGCCGACTGGGGACCCAGTACTTC.

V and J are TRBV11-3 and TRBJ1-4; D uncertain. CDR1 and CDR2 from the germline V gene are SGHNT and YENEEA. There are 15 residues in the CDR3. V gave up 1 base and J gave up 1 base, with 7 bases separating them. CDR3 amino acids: CASSLAAETNEKLFF. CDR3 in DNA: TGTGCCAGCAGCTTAGCGGCAGAAACTAATGAAAAACTGTTTTTT.

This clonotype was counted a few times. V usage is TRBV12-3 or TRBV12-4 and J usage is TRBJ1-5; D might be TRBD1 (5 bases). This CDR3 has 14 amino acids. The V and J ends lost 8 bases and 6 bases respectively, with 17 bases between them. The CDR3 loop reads CASDQGRAGQPQHF. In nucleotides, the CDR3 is TGTGCCAGCGATCAGGGTAGAGCGGGTCAGCCCCAGCATTTT.

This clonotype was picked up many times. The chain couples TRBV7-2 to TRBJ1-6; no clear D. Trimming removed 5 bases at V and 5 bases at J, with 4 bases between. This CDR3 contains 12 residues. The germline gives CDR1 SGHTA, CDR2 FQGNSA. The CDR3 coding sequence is TGTGCCAGCAGCAGGGATAATTCACCCCTCCACTTT. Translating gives CASSRDNSPLHF.

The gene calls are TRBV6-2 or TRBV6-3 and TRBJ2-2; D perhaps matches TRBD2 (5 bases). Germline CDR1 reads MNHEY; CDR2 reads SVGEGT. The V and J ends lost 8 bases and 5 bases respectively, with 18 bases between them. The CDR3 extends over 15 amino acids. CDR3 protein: CASRGTGLHTGELFF. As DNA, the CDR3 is TGTGCCAGCCGTGGAACGGGGTTGCATACCGGGGAGCTGTTTTTT.

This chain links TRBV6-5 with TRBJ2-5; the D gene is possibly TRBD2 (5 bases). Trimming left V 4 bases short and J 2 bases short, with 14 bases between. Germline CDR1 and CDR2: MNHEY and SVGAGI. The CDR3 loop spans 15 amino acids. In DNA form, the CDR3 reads TGTGCCAGCAGTTTGCCGCTAGCAGGACAAGAGACCCAGTACTTC. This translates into CASSLPLAGQETQYF.

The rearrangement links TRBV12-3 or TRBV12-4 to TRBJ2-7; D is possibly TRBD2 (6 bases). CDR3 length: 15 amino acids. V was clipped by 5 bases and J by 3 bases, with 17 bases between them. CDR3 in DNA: TGTGCCAGCAGTAAGAACTCCCTAGCGTACTACGAGCAGTACTTC. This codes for CASSKNSLAYYEQYF.

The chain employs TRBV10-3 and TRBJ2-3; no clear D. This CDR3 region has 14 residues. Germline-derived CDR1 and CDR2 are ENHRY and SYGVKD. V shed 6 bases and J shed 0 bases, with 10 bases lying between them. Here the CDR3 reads CAIRGQASTDTQYF. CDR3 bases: TGTGCCATCAGAGGGCAGGCCAGCACAGATACGCAGTATTTT.

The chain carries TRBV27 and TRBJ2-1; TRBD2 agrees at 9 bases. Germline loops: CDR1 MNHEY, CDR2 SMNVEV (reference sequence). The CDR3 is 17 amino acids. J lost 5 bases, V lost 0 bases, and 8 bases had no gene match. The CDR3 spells CASSLSSSGISHNEQFF. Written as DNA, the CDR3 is TGTGCCAGCAGTTTATCGTCTAGCGGGATAAGTCACAATGAGCAGTTCTTC.

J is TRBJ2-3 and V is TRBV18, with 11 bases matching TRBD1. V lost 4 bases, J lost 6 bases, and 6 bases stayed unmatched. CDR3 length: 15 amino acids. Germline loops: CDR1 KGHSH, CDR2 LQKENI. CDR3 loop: CASSHRDRGTDTQYF. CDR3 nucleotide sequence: TGTGCCAGCTCACACCGGGACAGGGGGACGGATACGCAGTATTTT.

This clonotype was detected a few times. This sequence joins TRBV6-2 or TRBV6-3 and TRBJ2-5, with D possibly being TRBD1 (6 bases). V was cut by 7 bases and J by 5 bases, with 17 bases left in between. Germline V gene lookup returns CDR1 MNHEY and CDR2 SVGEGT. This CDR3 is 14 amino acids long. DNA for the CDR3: TGTGCCAGCACTGAAAAGACAGGACGGGAGACCCAGTACTTC. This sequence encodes CASTEKTGRETQYF.

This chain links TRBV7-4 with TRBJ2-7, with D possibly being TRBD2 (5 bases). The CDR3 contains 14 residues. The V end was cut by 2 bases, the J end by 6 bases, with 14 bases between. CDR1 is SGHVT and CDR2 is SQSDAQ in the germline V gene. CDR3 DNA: TGTGCCAGCAGCTTATGGGGAGAAGGAGGCGAGCAGTACGTC. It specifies CASSLWGEGGEQYV.

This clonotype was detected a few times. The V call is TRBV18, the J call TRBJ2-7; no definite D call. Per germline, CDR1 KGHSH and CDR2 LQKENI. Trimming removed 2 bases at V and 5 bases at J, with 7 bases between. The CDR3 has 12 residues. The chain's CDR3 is CASSPKGDEQYV. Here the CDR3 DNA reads TGTGCCAGCTCACCAAAAGGCGACGAGCAGTACGTC.

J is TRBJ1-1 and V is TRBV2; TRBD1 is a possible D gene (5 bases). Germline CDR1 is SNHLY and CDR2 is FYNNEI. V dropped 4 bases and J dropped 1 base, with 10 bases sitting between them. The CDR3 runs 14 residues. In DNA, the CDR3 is TGTGCCAGCAGTGTTTCGACAGCGAACACTGAAGCTTTCTTT. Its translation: CASSVSTANTEAFF.

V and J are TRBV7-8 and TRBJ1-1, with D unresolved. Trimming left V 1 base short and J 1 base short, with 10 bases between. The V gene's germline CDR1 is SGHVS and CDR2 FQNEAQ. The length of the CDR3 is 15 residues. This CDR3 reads CASSLVVGSNTEAFF. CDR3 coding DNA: TGTGCCAGCAGCTTAGTGGTAGGATCGAACACTGAAGCTTTCTTT.

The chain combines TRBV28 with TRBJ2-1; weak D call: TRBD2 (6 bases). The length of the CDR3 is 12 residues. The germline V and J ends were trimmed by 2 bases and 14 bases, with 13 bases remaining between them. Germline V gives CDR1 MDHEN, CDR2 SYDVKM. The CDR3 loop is CASSLGDSKEFF. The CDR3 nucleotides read TGTGCCAGCAGTTTAGGGGACTCTAAGGAGTTCTTC.

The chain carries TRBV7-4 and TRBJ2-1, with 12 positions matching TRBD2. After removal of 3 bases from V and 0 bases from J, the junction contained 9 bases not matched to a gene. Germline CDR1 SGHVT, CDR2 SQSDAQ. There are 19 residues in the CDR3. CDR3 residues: CASSFLGTSGRSSYNEQFF. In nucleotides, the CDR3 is TGTGCCAGCAGCTTTCTCGGGACTAGCGGGCGGAGCTCCTACAATGAGCAGTTCTTC.

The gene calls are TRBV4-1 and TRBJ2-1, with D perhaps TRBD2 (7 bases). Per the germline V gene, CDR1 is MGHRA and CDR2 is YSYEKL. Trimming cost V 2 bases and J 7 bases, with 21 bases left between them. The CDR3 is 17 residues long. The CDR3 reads CASSQPLTRRGGNEQFF. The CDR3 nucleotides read TGCGCCAGCAGCCAACCCCTAACCCGAAGGGGGGGGAATGAGCAGTTCTTC.

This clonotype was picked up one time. The CDR3 bases are TGTGCCAGCAGTGATACGACAGGTTCCTGGGGCCGCGGAGATACCCAGTACTTC. Translation gives CASSDTTGSWGRGDTQYF. This chain links TRBV6-6 with TRBJ2-5; D perhaps matches TRBD1 (6 bases). This CDR3 contains 18 residues. V lost 5 bases and J 8 bases, leaving 30 bases between the germline ends. CDR1 is MNHNY and CDR2 is SVGAGI in the germline V gene (reference sequence).

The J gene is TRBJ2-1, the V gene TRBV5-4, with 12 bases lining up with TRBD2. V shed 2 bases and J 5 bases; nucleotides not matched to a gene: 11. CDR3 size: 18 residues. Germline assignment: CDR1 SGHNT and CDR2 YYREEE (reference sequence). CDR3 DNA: TGTGCCAGCAGCTTAGGTCTAGCGGGAGGGCCTGGTAACAATGAGCAGTTCTTC. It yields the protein CASSLGLAGGPGNNEQFF.

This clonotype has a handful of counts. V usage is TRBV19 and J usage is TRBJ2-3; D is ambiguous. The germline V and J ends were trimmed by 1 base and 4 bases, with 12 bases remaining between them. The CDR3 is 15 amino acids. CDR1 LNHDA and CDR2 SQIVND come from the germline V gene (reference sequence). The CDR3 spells CASSIGLPAADTQYF. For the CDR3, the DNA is TGTGCCAGTAGTATAGGACTCCCCGCGGCAGATACGCAGTATTTT.

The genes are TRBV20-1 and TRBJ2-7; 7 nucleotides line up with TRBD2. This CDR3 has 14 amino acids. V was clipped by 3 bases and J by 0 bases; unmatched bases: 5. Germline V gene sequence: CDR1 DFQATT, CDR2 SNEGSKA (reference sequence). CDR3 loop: CSARKAGSSYEQYF. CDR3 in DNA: TGCAGTGCTAGGAAAGCGGGAAGCTCCTACGAGCAGTACTTC.